Presented here are 3 T cell receptor beta chains from one specimen sequenced in a study of glioma-infiltrating T cells after dendritic cell vaccination (dated by TCRdb to 2016 to 2017). The time point label on this specimen signifies: after dendritic cell vaccination, including at tumor progression/relapse. The receptor library was made with the immunoSEQ multiplex PCR assay. The immuneACCESS repertoire file appears here via TCRdb, limited to in-frame rearrangements. These files lack a portion of the clones; in checked studies, under half of the deficit traces to unresolved V genes, and the cause of the others is not known. Recorded for this sample are 90,000 to 110,000 clones; roughly 89% of them occurred a single time. The top ten hold around 2.6% of the sample. The material was blood, obtained after dendritic cell vaccination. These receptors all stem from a human donor with glioblastoma.

The CDR3 DNA follows: TGTGCCAGCACCCGGGGGGGGGACTCCTACGAGCAGTACTTC. Amino acids: CASTRGGDSYEQYF. The chain employs TRBV7-6 and TRBJ2-7, with 8 nucleotides matching TRBD2. V dropped 7 bases and J dropped 0; count of bases not matched to a gene: 5. The CDR3 is made up of 14 amino acids. Germline V CDR1 and CDR2: SGHVS, FNYEAQ.

Only a few counts were recorded for this clone. The chain carries TRBV6-5 and TRBJ1-2; 7 bases agree with TRBD1. The junction had 11 bases not matched to a gene; V was cut back by 10 bases and J by 3 bases. This CDR3 is 14 amino acids long. The germline V gene encodes CDR1 MNHEY and CDR2 SVGAGI. The CDR3 protein is CATDLQGSDYGYTF. CDR3 in DNA: TGTGCCACCGACCTACAGGGGAGTGACTATGGCTACACCTTC.

The chain carries TRBV5-1 and TRBJ2-7; 8 bases are shared with TRBD1. The germline gives CDR1 SGHRS, CDR2 YFSETQ. The CDR3 runs to 13 residues. Trimming removed 0 bases from V and 4 bases from J; junction bases left unmatched: 0. CDR3 sequence reads: CASSLDRGYEQYF. CDR3 coding DNA: TGCGCCAGCAGCTTGGACAGGGGGTACGAGCAGTACTTC.